The entry that follows covers one TCR beta chain sequence. This specimen belongs to a study of blood T cell repertoires in COVID-19. With 2 bases clipped from V and 2 bases from J, the junction kept 14 bases outside the gene matches. The germline CDR1 and CDR2 sequences are SSHAT and FNYEAQ (reference sequence). The CDR3 runs 18 residues. Sequencing used immunoSEQ multiplex PCR; TCRdb keeps in-frame clones, though not all of them. This table has some 120,000 clones, 75% to 90% appearing once. Sequencing used peripheral blood. The V gene is TRBV7-7, the J gene TRBJ2-7; 8 nucleotides match TRBD2. This TCR came from a man in his 70s with acute or convalescent COVID-19. CDR3 protein: CASSLSPPVAGRTYEQYF. The CDR3, as DNA: TGTGCCAGCAGCTTATCTCCTCCCGTAGCGGGGCGAACCTACGAGCAGTACTTC.